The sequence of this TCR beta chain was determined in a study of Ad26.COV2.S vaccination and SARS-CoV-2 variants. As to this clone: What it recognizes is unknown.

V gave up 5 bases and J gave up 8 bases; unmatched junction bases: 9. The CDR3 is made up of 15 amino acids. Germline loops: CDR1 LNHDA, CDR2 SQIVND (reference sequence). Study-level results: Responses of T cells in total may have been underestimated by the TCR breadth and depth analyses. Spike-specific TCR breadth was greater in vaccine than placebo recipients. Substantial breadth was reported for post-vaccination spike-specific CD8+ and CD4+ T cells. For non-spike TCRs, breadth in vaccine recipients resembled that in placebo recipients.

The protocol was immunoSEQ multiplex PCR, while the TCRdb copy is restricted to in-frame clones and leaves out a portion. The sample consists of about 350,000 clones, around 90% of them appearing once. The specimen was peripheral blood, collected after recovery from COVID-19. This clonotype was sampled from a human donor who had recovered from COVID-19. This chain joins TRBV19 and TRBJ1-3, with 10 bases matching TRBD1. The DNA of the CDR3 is TGTGCCAGTAGTCGGGACAGGGGAGGAAGAGACACCATATATTTT. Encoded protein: CASSRDRGGRDTIYF.